This T cell receptor beta chain was sequenced during a study of T cells of healthy individuals. Each CDR3 protein is one row after TCRdb ran MiXCR on the 5' RACE reads. The sample contains 95,000 to 100,000 distinct CDR3 sequences, 15% to 20% of which appear only once. The CDR3 spans 14 residues. Trimming removed 1 base from V and 0 bases from J, with 7 bases in between. Germline loops: CDR1 MDHEN, CDR2 SYDVKM. This clonotype occurred a few times. The J gene is TRBJ2-7, the V gene TRBV28, with D unresolved. This sequence was found in a human donor in good health. This CDR3 is CASSLLASSYEQYF. DNA of the CDR3: TGTGCCAGCAGTTTATTGGCGAGCTCCTACGAGCAGTACTTC.